The clone carrying this T cell receptor beta chain was detected ten times or more. These data come from a study of regulatory T cells in long-lasting Graves disease. The germline gives CDR1 PRHDT, CDR2 FYEKMQ (reference sequence). CDR3 length: 15 amino acids. Trimming took 5 bases from V and 4 from J; bases not matched to a gene: 5. The sample's time point: newly diagnosed GD, antithyroid drugs for less than 3 months. Following extraction of RNA from PBMCs, that RNA was used to make the TCR library. CDR3 regions were amplified by Arm-PCR using iRepertoire HTBI primers to build TCR beta libraries. TCRdb recomputed calls from the multiplex PCR reads with MiXCR, one row per CDR3 protein. The sample records more than 450,000 distinct CDR3 sequences, around 11% being singletons. The data were also submitted as part of a second study, on T cells in Graves' hyperthyroidism and ophthalmopathy.

Sequencing used peripheral blood mononuclear cells (PBMCs), obtained at new diagnosis, from a patient treated with antithyroid drugs. The TCR was taken from a woman aged 30 to 39 with Graves disease. The chain combines TRBV13 with TRBJ2-7; 13 bases map to TRBD2. This CDR3 reads CASSRTSGSFYEQYF. For the CDR3, the DNA is TGTGCCAGCAGCAGGACTAGCGGGAGTTTTTACGAGCAGTACTTC.